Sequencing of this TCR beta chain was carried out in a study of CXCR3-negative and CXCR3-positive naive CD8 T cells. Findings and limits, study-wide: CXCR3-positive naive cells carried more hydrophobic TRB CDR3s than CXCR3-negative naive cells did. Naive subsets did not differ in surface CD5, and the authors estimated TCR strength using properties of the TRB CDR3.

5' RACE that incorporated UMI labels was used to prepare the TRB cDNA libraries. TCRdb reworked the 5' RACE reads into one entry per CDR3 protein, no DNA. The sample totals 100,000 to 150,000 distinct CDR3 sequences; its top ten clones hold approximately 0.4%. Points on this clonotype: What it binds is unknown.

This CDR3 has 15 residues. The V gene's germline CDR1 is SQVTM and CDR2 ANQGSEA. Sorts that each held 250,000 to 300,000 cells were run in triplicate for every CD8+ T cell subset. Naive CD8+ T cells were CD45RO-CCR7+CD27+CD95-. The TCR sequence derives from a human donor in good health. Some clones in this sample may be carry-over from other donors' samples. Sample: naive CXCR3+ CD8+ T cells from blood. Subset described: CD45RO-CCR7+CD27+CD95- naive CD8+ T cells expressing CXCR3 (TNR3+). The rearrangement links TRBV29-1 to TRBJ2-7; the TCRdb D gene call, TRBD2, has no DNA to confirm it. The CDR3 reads CSAVDGTSGTYEQYF.